This T cell receptor (beta chain) is from a study of blood T cell repertoires in COVID-19. Study information: Whether acute or convalescent, the COVID-19 samples came from the United States, Italy and Spain. The analysed material was cDNA or gDNA that came from T cells, B-cell-depleted T cells, or PBMCs.

V lost 3 bases and J lost 11, with 10 bases in between. CDR3 length equals 11 residues. The germline gives CDR1 LNHDA, CDR2 SQIVND (reference sequence). Original analysis: Amplification of reference gene primers provided the estimated nucleated cell counts. The protocol was immunoSEQ multiplex PCR, while the TCRdb copy is restricted to in-frame clones and leaves out a portion. V and J calls plus clone size are reproduced from that table; the DNA served to infer D and trimming. The profile shows around 250,000 clones, around nine tenths of them singletons. This clone was observed a few times. The sample taken for sequencing was peripheral blood. This sequence was found in a woman in her forties who had recovered from COVID-19. The chain uses TRBV19 and TRBJ1-1; weak D call: TRBD1 (5 bases). CDR3 region: CASSIPGLAFF. CDR3 bases: TGTGCCAGTAGTATTCCAGGGTTGGCTTTCTTT.